These T cell receptor beta chains were read from a single sample in a study of technical replicates of blood from several donors. Data came from immunoSEQ multiplex PCR; TCRdb stores just in-frame clones and leaves some out. The data contain 60,000 to 80,000 clones, approximately 90% of them seen just once; the ten biggest clones take up 4.7%. Sequencing used PBMCs. The receptors were sampled from a human donor in good health. Some clones in this sample may be carry-over from other donors' samples. The CDR3 runs from the conserved cysteine through the conserved F or W. The order of the fields is V gene, clone size, D gene, J gene, CDR3 DNA, CDR3 protein. The D gene is left open where the match is weak. Some rows have no size entry. The others give once, few or many, or a class for an expanded clone.

>TRBV4-2|NA|NA|TRBJ2-5
TGTGCCAGCACCCAAGAGGAGGGAGTTGGGTGGGAGACCCAGTACTTC
CASTQEEGVGWETQYF
>TRBV18|NA|TRBD1|TRBJ2-7
TGTGCCAGCTCACTAGGACAGGGTAAGGTCTCCGAGCAGTACTTC
CASSLGQGKVSEQYF
>TRBV7-2|NA|NA|TRBJ2-5
TGTGCCAGCACCGACGAGGGGACCCAGTACTTC
CASTDEGTQYF
>TRBV25-1|NA|NA|TRBJ2-3
TGTGCCAGCGGAGCCGATACGGGGGATAGCACAGATACGCAGTATTTT
CASGADTGDSTDTQYF
>TRBV10-3|NA|NA|TRBJ2-1
TGTGCCATCAGAGGACTCCCATGCAATGAGCAGTTCTTC
CAIRGLPCNEQFF
>TRBV6-5|NA|TRBD1|TRBJ2-7
TGTGCCAGCAGTTACTCTGGCAGGGGGACCTACGAGCAGTACTTC
CASSYSGRGTYEQYF
>TRBV9|NA|NA|TRBJ1-6
TGTGCCAGCAGCGAGCCCCCCGGAGGGAATTCACCCCTCCACTTT
CASSEPPGGNSPLHF
>TRBV9|NA|TRBD1|TRBJ2-6
TGTGCCAGCAGCGAGGGACAGCGTAACTCTGGGGCCAACGTCCTGACTTTC
CASSEGQRNSGANVLTF
>TRBV11-2|few|NA|TRBJ1-1
TGTGCCAGCAGCACGGACAGGAACACTGAAGCTTTCTTT
CASSTDRNTEAFF
>TRBV19|NA|NA|TRBJ2-6
TGTGCCAGTTGTAGCAGTCGTTTCACGACGGAGGCTGGGGCCAACGTCCTGACTTTC
CASCSSRFTTEAGANVLTF
>TRBV11-2|NA|TRBD1|TRBJ1-1
TGTGCCAGCAGCTTAGGCAGGGGGGCTGAAGCTTTCTTT
CASSLGRGAEAFF
>TRBV6-6|NA|NA|TRBJ1-5
TGTGCCAGCAGTGCCAAGGAGGGCTCGTTTGGTCAGCCCCAGCATTTT
CASSAKEGSFGQPQHF
>TRBV11-1|NA|TRBD1|TRBJ2-7
TGTGCCAGCAGCGCCCGGGCAGGGGGTCCCTACGAGCAGTACTTC
CASSARAGGPYEQYF
>TRBV7-2|NA|NA|TRBJ2-3
TGTGCCAGCAGCTTAGGAGGGATTGTCACAGATACGCAGTATTTT
CASSLGGIVTDTQYF
>TRBV4-3|NA|TRBD2|TRBJ2-3
TGCGCCAGCAGCCAAGTAGCGGGAGTCCCCACAGATACGCAGTATTTT
CASSQVAGVPTDTQYF
>TRBV7-2|NA|NA|TRBJ2-5
TGTGCCAGCAGCCCAGGACTATGGGAGACCCAGTACTTC
CASSPGLWETQYF
>TRBV7-2|NA|NA|TRBJ1-1
TGTGCCAGCAGCTTGGTAACCGGGATTCAAGGCGCTGAAGCTTTCTTT
CASSLVTGIQGAEAFF
>TRBV7-2|NA|NA|TRBJ2-7
TGTGCCAGCAGCTTATCTGCGTTTGTATCCTACGAGCAGTACTTC
CASSLSAFVSYEQYF
>TRBV19|once|NA|TRBJ2-3
TGTGCCAGTAGTATAGAGGGGACTTCAGGCACAGATACGCAGTATTTT
CASSIEGTSGTDTQYF
>TRBV10-3|once|NA|TRBJ2-7
TGTGCCATCAAGGCAACAGGGAGCTCCTACGAGCAGTACTTC
CAIKATGSSYEQYF
>TRBV30|once|TRBD2|TRBJ2-1
TGTGCCTGGGGATATAGCGGGAGTGGAGGTGAGCAGTTCTTC
CAWGYSGSGGEQFF
>TRBV2|NA|NA|TRBJ2-6
TGTGCCAGCAGTGAGGGGCCCTCTGGGGCCAACGTCCTGACTTTC
CASSEGPSGANVLTF
>TRBV2|NA|NA|TRBJ1-5
TGTGCCTTAGACAGCAAAAGGATACATAGCAATCAGCCCCAGCATTTT
CALDSKRIHSNQPQHF
>TRBV4-3|once|NA|TRBJ1-1
TGCGCCAGCAGCCAAGGGGGCGGGAGAACTGAAGCTTTCTTT
CASSQGGGRTEAFF
>TRBV5-4|once|TRBD1|TRBJ1-6
TGTGCCAGCAGCGGGACAGTCAATTCACCCCTCCACTTT
CASSGTVNSPLHF
>TRBV5-5|NA|NA|TRBJ1-3
TGTGCCAGCAGCTTGGTAGCGGGGGCCCTGACTGGAAACACCATATATTTT
CASSLVAGALTGNTIYF
>TRBV2|NA|TRBD2|TRBJ2-5
TGTGCCAGCAGCGGGACTATCCCTCAAGAGACCCAGTACTTC
CASSGTIPQETQYF
>TRBV6-1|NA|TRBD2|TRBJ2-7
TGTGCCAGCAGTGAAGCGACTAGCGGGAACTACGAGCAGTACTTC
CASSEATSGNYEQYF
>TRBV5-6|NA|TRBD1|TRBJ2-3
TGTGCCAGCACCGACAGGGCCGATACGCAGTATTTT
CASTDRADTQYF
>TRBV19|NA|TRBD2|TRBJ2-2
TGTGCCAGCCTCCGGGACTACCGGGCCGGGGAGCTGTTTTTT
CASLRDYRAGELFF
>TRBV4-3|NA|NA|TRBJ2-7
TGCGCCAGCAGCCAAGTACACCGCTACGAGCAGTACTTC
CASSQVHRYEQYF
>TRBV9|NA|TRBD2|TRBJ2-3
TGTGCCAGCAGCGTAGGCGGGAGCGGCGTCGGCACAGATACGCAGTATTTT
CASSVGGSGVGTDTQYF
>TRBV4-3|NA|TRBD2|TRBJ2-1
TGCGCCAGCAGCCAAGGGACTAGCGGGTACAATGAGCAGTTCTTC
CASSQGTSGYNEQFF
>TRBV7-8|NA|NA|TRBJ1-5
TGTGCCAGCAGCTTAGACAGGGTAGGTCAGCCCCAGCATTTT
CASSLDRVGQPQHF
>TRBV6-5|NA|TRBD2|TRBJ2-1
TGTGCCAGCAGACGCCCCTCGGGGGGGCAGAATGAGCAGTTCTTC
CASRRPSGGQNEQFF
>TRBV5-1|once|NA|TRBJ1-4
TGCGCCAGCAGCAGGCTTGGAGGGAGGGCTAATGAAAAACTGTTTTTT
CASSRLGGRANEKLFF
>TRBV27|NA|NA|TRBJ1-6
TGTGCCAGCAGTACTTACCGAGGCAAACGGGGTTCACCCCTCCACTTT
CASSTYRGKRGSPLHF
>TRBV7-8|many|TRBD1|TRBJ2-3
TGTGCCAGTGCTTCGGGACAGGGGCGGGTGGATACGCAGTATTTT
CASASGQGRVDTQYF
>TRBV5-1|NA|TRBD1|TRBJ2-3
TGCGCCAGCAGCCTCCAGGGACAGGGCGGAAATACGCAGTATTTT
CASSLQGQGGNTQYF
>TRBV15|once|NA|TRBJ2-7
TGTGCCACCAGCAGGCAGGCGGGGGAGCAGTACTTC
CATSRQAGEQYF
>TRBV4-2|NA|NA|TRBJ2-6
TGTGCCAGCAGCCAAGCCAGCTCTGGGGCCAACGTCCTGACTTTC
CASSQASSGANVLTF
>TRBV5-1|NA|NA|TRBJ2-7
TGCGCCAGCAGTTTTAGCCTACAAACGGACTACGAGCAGTACTTC
CASSFSLQTDYEQYF
>TRBV19|NA|TRBD1|TRBJ2-5
TGTGCCAGTAGTCTCGGACAGGGGGCCTCGGTCCTCCCCGCCCAGTACTTC
CASSLGQGASVLPAQYF
>TRBV4-2|NA|TRBD1|TRBJ1-5
TGTGCCAGCAGCTCCCGCGACAGGGACAATCAGCCCCAGCATTTT
CASSSRDRDNQPQHF
>TRBV27|NA|NA|TRBJ1-2
TGTGCCAGCAGTCTGGACAGATTTAACTATGGCTACACCTTC
CASSLDRFNYGYTF
>TRBV5-6|NA|NA|TRBJ1-2
TGTGCCAGCTCAGGGGCGGCCTATGGCTACACCTTC
CASSGAAYGYTF
>TRBV7-9|NA|NA|TRBJ2-7
TGTGCCAGCAGCTTACGGGGGAGCAACTACGAGCAGTACTTC
CASSLRGSNYEQYF
>TRBV5-6|NA|NA|TRBJ1-6
TGTGCCAGCAGCGCGGGTAGGTTCAATTCACCCCTCCACTTT
CASSAGRFNSPLHF